The 15 T cell receptor beta chains reported below all come from one sample, sequenced in a study of T cells in tumors after PD-1 blockade. Here immunoSEQ multiplex PCR was the method, and the copy in TCRdb shows in-frame clones only, minus some. This sample has 45,000 to 60,000 clones, with around four fifths found just once. The specimen was PBMCs, collected before anti-PD-1 therapy. The receptors were gathered from a human donor with advanced basal cell or squamous cell carcinoma (not recorded which).

The gene calls are TRBV2 and TRBJ1-6; D is unclear. The germline gives CDR1 SNHLY, CDR2 FYNNEI. There are 13 residues in the CDR3. V gave up 7 bases and J gave up 0 bases, with 4 bases separating them. CDR3 bases: TGTGCCAGCAAGAACTCCTATAATTCACCCCTCCACTTT. Encoded protein: CASKNSYNSPLHF.

The rearrangement links TRBV10-3 to TRBJ2-7, with a possible D match to TRBD2 (5 bases). The ends were cut back, 10 bases at V and 13 bases at J, with 23 bases in the middle. The germline CDR1 and CDR2 sequences are ENHRY and SYGVKD. The CDR3 is made up of 12 amino acids. CDR3 bases: TGTGCCACCTCTTCAAACCCCGGGGATGAATACTTC. Encoded protein: CATSSNPGDEYF.

This clone was picked up one time. The chain employs TRBV4-1 and TRBJ1-2; possibly TRBD1 for D (6 bases). The ends were cut back, 1 base at V and 7 bases at J, with 13 bases in the middle. The CDR3 runs 14 residues. CDR1 and CDR2 (germline): MGHRA, YSYEKL. The CDR3 here is CASSQVSGGGGYTF. The CDR3 bases are TGCGCCAGCAGCCAAGTAAGCGGGGGCGGTGGCTACACCTTC.

The chain carries TRBV5-6 and TRBJ2-3; TRBD1 matches 7 bases. There are 14 residues in the CDR3. Germline trimming cut 3 bases from V and 6 bases from J; bases unmatched to any gene: 7. Germline V gene lookup returns CDR1 SGHDT and CDR2 YYEEEE. The CDR3 region has the DNA TGTGCCAGCAGCTACATGACAGGGAGCGATACGCAGTATTTT. Protein: CASSYMTGSDTQYF.

The J gene is TRBJ1-2, the V gene TRBV10-1; no clear D. V lost 5 bases and J 4 bases, leaving 14 bases between the germline ends. The CDR3 is 14 residues long. Germline-derived CDR1 and CDR2 are WNHNN and SYGVQD (reference sequence). The CDR3 DNA sequence: TGCGCCAGCAGTAGACCCCTCTTTGGCTATGGCTACACCTTC. The encoded protein is CASSRPLFGYGYTF.

V gene TRBV28 combines with J gene TRBJ2-7; a possible D gene is TRBD1 (5 bases). The germline V gene has CDR1 MDHEN and CDR2 SYDVKM. CDR3 length: 14 amino acids. The V end lost 7 bases, the J end lost 0 bases, and 13 bases lay between the germline ends. The CDR3 nucleotides are TGTGCCAGCACCCGGACACGTAGCTCCTACGAGCAGTACTTC. Its translation: CASTRTRSSYEQYF.

J is TRBJ1-1 and V is TRBV5-4; D possibly corresponds to TRBD1 (6 bases). This CDR3 region has 14 residues. Germline CDR1 is SGHNT and CDR2 is YYREEE (reference sequence). The V end lost 5 bases, the J end lost 5 bases, and 16 bases lay between the germline ends. CDR3 DNA: TGTGCCAGCAGACGCAACAGGGAATTGACTGAAGCTTTCTTT. Its translation: CASRRNRELTEAFF.

CDR3 region: CASSLLGNTEAFF. The DNA for the CDR3 is TGTGCCAGCAGCCTTCTCGGGAACACTGAAGCTTTCTTT. The chain employs TRBV7-9 and TRBJ1-1; the D is unclear. This CDR3 comprises 13 residues. CDR1 and CDR2 from the germline V gene are SEHNR and FQNEAQ (reference sequence). Trimming pared 5 bases from V and 1 base from J, leaving 8 bases between.

The chain has TRBV5-8 and TRBJ1-1; D is possibly TRBD1 (6 bases). V shed 3 bases and J shed 0 bases, with 15 bases lying between them. CDR1 is SGHTS, CDR2 YDEGEE, per germline. This CDR3 is built from 16 residues. The CDR3 loop reads CASSSQQGLLNTEAFF. In DNA form, the CDR3 reads TGTGCCAGCAGCTCGCAACAGGGCTTGTTGAACACTGAAGCTTTCTTT.

The chain recombines TRBV6-1 with TRBJ2-3, with 11 bases matching TRBD2. Germline V gene lookup returns CDR1 MNHNS and CDR2 SASEGT. There are 16 residues in the CDR3. V dropped 3 bases and J dropped 5; count of bases not matched to a gene: 7. The CDR3 DNA is TGTGCCAGCAGTGACCCTAGCGGGGGGAGAAAAGATACGCAGTATTTT. Its translation is CASSDPSGGRKDTQYF.

The V gene is TRBV7-7, the J gene TRBJ2-1; 9 positions agree with TRBD2. The CDR3 totals 16 residues. V gave up 1 base and J gave up 8 bases; unmatched junction bases: 9. Germline V gene data show CDR1 as SSHAT and CDR2 as FNYEAQ (reference sequence). The CDR3, as DNA: TGTGCCAGCAGCTTAGAGGCGGGAGGGCGGCTGGATGAGCAGTTCTTC. It translates to CASSLEAGGRLDEQFF.

This clone has ten or more counts. The chain has TRBV6-6 and TRBJ2-7, with 10 positions matching TRBD1. This CDR3 has 16 amino acids. V dropped 6 bases and J dropped 2; count of bases not matched to a gene: 10. Germline lookup yields CDR1 MNHNY and CDR2 SVGAGI (reference sequence). CDR3 loop: CASSPGQGRGAYEQYF. The CDR3 DNA follows: TGTGCCAGCAGCCCGGGACAGGGGAGGGGGGCCTACGAGCAGTACTTC.

This clone was detected once. The chain has TRBV24-1 and TRBJ1-2; 7 bases fit TRBD1. CDR1 and CDR2 from the germline V gene are KGHDR and SFDVKD. V was pared by 7 bases and J by 3 bases, with 1 base of the junction left unmatched. The CDR3 contains 12 residues. The CDR3 region has the DNA TGTGCCACCAGCACAGGGGACTATGGCTACACCTTC. Amino acids: CATSTGDYGYTF.

The J gene is TRBJ1-1, the V gene TRBV27; D is ambiguous. CDR1 MNHEY and CDR2 SMNVEV come from the germline V gene (reference sequence). This CDR3 is built from 14 residues. The ends were cut back, 0 bases at V and 5 bases at J, with 10 bases in the middle. CDR3 sequence (DNA): TGTGCCAGCAGTTTATCGCGGGGTAGAACTGAAGCTTTCTTT. It encodes CASSLSRGRTEAFF.

This clone came up once. The V and J genes are TRBV4-2 and TRBJ1-2, with 10 bases aligning to TRBD1. With 4 bases clipped from V and 5 bases from J, the junction kept 4 bases outside the gene matches. The germline V gene encodes CDR1 LGHNA and CDR2 YNFKEQ. This CDR3 is built from 14 residues. CDR3 residues: CASSPDRGLYGYTF. CDR3 nucleotide sequence: TGTGCCAGCAGCCCTGACAGGGGGCTTTATGGCTACACCTTC.